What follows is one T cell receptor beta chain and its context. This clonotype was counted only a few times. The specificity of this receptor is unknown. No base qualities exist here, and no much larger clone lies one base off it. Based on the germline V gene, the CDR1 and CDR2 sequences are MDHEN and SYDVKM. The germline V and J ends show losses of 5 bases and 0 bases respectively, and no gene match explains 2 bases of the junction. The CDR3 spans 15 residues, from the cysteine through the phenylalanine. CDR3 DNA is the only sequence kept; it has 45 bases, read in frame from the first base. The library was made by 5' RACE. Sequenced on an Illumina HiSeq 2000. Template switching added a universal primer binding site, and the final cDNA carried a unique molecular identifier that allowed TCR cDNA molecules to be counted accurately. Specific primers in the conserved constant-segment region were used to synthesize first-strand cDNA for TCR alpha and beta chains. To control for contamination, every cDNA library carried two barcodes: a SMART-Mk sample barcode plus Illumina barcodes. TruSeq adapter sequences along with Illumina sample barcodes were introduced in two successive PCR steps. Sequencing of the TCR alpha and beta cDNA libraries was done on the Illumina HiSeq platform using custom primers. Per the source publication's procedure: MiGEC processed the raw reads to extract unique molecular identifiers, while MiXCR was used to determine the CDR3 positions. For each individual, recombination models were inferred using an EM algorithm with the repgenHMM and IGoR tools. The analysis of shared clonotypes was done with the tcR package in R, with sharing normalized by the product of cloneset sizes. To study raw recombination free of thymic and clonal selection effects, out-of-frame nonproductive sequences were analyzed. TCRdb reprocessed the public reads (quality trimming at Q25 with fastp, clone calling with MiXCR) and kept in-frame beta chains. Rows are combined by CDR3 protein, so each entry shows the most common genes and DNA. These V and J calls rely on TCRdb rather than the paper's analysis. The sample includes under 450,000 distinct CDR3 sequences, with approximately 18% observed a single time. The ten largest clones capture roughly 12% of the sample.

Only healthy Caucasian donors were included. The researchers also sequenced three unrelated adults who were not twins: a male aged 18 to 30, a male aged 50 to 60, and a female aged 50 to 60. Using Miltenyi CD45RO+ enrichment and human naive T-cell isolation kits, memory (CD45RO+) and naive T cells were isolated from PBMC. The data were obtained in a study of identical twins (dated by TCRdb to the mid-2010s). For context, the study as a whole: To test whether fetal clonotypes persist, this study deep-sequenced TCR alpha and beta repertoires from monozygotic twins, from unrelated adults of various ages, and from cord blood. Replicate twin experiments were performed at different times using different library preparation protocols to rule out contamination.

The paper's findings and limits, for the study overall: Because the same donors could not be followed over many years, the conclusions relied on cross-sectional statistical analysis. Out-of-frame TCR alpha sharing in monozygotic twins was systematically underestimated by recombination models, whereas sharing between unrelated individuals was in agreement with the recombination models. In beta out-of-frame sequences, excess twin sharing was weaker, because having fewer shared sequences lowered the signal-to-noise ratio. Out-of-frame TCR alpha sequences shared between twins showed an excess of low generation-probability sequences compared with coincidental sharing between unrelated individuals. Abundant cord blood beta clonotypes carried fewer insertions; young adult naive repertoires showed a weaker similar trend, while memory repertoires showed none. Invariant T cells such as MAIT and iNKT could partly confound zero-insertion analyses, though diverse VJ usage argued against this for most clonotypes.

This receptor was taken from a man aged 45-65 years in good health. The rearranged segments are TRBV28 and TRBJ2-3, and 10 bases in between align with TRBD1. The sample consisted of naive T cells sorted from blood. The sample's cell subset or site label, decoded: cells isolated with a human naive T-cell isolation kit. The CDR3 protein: CASSTGQGSTDTQYF. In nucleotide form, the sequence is TGTGCCAGCAGTACGGGACAGGGGAGCACAGATACGCAGTATTTT. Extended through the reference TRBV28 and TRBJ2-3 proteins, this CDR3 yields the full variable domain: DVKVTQSSRYLVKRTGEKVFLECVQDMDHENMFWYRQDPGLGLRLIYFSYDVKMKEKGDIPEGYSVSREKKERFSLILESASTNQTSMYLCASSTGQGSTDTQYFGPGTRLTVL.